These 32 T cell receptor beta chains were sequenced from one sample in a study of T cells in Graves' hyperthyroidism and ophthalmopathy (dated by TCRdb to between 2018 and 2021). Library construction relied on multiplex PCR. Instrument used: Illumina HiSeq 2000. Amplification of TCR beta CDR3 regions was carried out from RNA transcripts. The TCR CDR3 was subjected to a first round of RT-PCR using the HTBI primer set and the Qiagen OneStep RT-PCR kit. TCRdb trimmed public reads at Q25 via fastp, called clones via MiXCR and kept in-frame beta chains. Identical CDR3 proteins give one entry, which carries the most common genes and DNA. The sample data list about 840,000 distinct CDR3 sequences, and about two fifths of these were observed just once. The top ten clonotypes cover around 9.3% of the sample. The sequenced sample consisted of blood. These receptors came from a man younger than 30 with Graves' hyperthyroidism.

This clonotype was detected many times. The chain combines TRBV7-9 with TRBJ2-7; maybe TRBD1 (5 bases). The germline V gene has CDR1 SEHNR and CDR2 FQNEAQ (reference sequence). The V gene lost 8 bases and the J gene lost 1 base, with 6 bases spanning the gap. The CDR3 is 11 residues long. The CDR3 nucleotides read TGTGCCAGCGGGGCGTCCTACGAGCAGTACTTC. Its translation is CASGASYEQYF. Complete variable domain (other parts from reference TRBV7-9 and TRBJ2-7): DTGVSQNPRHKITKRGQNVTFRCDPISEHNRLYWYRQTLGQGPEFLTYFQNEAQLEKSRLLSDRFSAERPKGSFSTLEIQRTEQGDSAMYLCASGASYEQYFGPGTRLTVT.

A few counts support this clonotype. The chain joins TRBV13 to TRBJ2-7; possibly TRBD1 for D (6 bases). The length of the CDR3 is 15 residues. In germline, CDR1 is PRHDT, CDR2 FYEKMQ (reference sequence). V was pared by 1 base and J by 0 bases, with 10 bases between. For the CDR3, the DNA is TGTGCCAGCAGCTTAGAAGGACAGAGCTCCTACGAGCAGTACTTC. Its protein product is CASSLEGQSSYEQYF.

There are a few counts of this clonotype. The chain recombines TRBV7-2 with TRBJ2-5, with D perhaps given as TRBD1 or TRBD2 (5 bases each). Looked up from germline, CDR1 is SGHTA and CDR2 is FQGNSA. Trimming stripped 5 bases from V and 2 bases from J, with 12 bases between. The CDR3 runs to 14 residues. The chain's CDR3 is CASSQVGEQETQYF. CDR3 DNA sequence: TGTGCCAGCAGCCAAGTGGGGGAGCAAGAGACCCAGTACTTC.

A few counts support this clonotype. The rearrangement links TRBV6-5 to TRBJ1-5; D remains unclear. Looked up from germline, CDR1 is MNHEY and CDR2 is SVGAGI. Deletions cut 6 bases from V and 4 bases from J, with 13 bases between. The CDR3 contains 14 residues. For the CDR3, the DNA is TGTGCCAGCAGCCCTTACGGGGAAAATCAGCCCCAGCATTTT. Translation: CASSPYGENQPQHF.

The chain carries TRBV10-3 and TRBJ1-4; TRBD1 agrees at 7 bases. Germline V lookup: CDR1 ENHRY, CDR2 SYGVKD. The CDR3 extends over 14 amino acids. V gave up 6 bases and J gave up 7 bases; unmatched junction bases: 8. The DNA of the CDR3 is TGTGCCATCAGCCGCGCGACAGGGCTTGAAAAACTGTTTTTT. It yields the protein CAISRATGLEKLFF.

This clonotype was seen a handful of times. The rearrangement joins TRBV27 to TRBJ2-7; weak D call: TRBD2 (7 bases). Per germline, CDR1 MNHEY and CDR2 SMNVEV (reference sequence). Trimming cost V 3 bases and J 2 bases, with 14 bases left between them. This CDR3 comprises 15 residues. As DNA, the CDR3 is TGTGCCAGCAGTTTGACTGGGGGGGCAGCCTACGAGCAGTACTTC. Translating it yields CASSLTGGAAYEQYF.

V gene TRBV7-2 combines with J gene TRBJ2-5, with 8 positions matching TRBD1. Per germline, CDR1 SGHTA and CDR2 FQGNSA. V trimming: 6 bases; J trimming: 2 bases; junction bases outside the gene matches: 5. This CDR3 has 14 amino acids. In nucleotides, the CDR3 is TGTGCCAGCAGTTATCAGGGGGCACAAGAGACCCAGTACTTC. Protein product: CASSYQGAQETQYF.

This clonotype was detected a few times. The chain is built from TRBV2 and TRBJ2-7, with 7 bases fitting TRBD1. The CDR3 contains 15 residues. CDR1 is SNHLY and CDR2 is FYNNEI in the germline V gene. The ends lost 8 bases at V and 3 bases at J; junction bases unmatched: 13. CDR3 nucleotides: TGTGCCAGCTCACCGGGGCGTCAGGGGGTCTACGAGCAGTACTTC. This sequence encodes CASSPGRQGVYEQYF.

For this clonotype: A clone one base away is much larger, so this may be a read error. CDR3 sequence reads: CASSEVGGVETQYF. In nucleotides, the CDR3 is TGTGCCAGCAGTGAAGTTGGCGGGGTGGAGACCCAGTACTTC. J is TRBJ2-5 and V is TRBV25-1, with a tentative D call TRBD2 (6 bases). The length of the CDR3 is 14 residues. Trimming left V 2 bases short and J 5 bases short, with 12 bases between. In germline, CDR1 is MGHDK, CDR2 SYGVNS.

CDR3 sequence (DNA): TGTGCCAGCAGCCCAGACCGTTACTACGAGCAGTACTTC. Translated, it gives CASSPDRYYEQYF. The rearrangement joins TRBV6-1 to TRBJ2-7; D is uncertain. V was pared by 6 bases and J by 3 bases, with 12 bases between. The CDR3 spans 13 residues. The V gene's germline CDR1 is MNHNS and CDR2 SASEGT.

There are a few counts of this clonotype. J is TRBJ2-3 and V is TRBV29-1; TRBD2 matches 9 bases. V was pared by 4 bases and J by 5 bases, with 10 bases of the junction left unmatched. This CDR3 is 15 amino acids long. The V gene's germline CDR1 is SQVTM and CDR2 ANQGSEA. CDR3 loop: CSVVGAGGPQDTQYF. The CDR3 nucleotides read TGCAGCGTTGTAGGCGCGGGGGGGCCCCAAGATACGCAGTATTTT.

The rearrangement joins TRBV6-1 to TRBJ1-1; possible D gene TRBD1, 5 bases. V lost 3 bases, J lost 10 bases, and 12 bases lay in between. Germline CDR1 MNHNS, CDR2 SASEGT. CDR3 length equals 12 residues. The CDR3 is CASSEPRGVAFF. The CDR3 DNA reads TGTGCCAGCAGTGAGCCGCGGGGGGTAGCTTTCTTT.

This clonotype was seen more than once but under ten times. The genes are TRBV7-3 and TRBJ1-4, with a possible D match to TRBD1 (5 bases). With 5 bases removed from V and 0 bases from J, the gap between germline ends came to 13 bases. The CDR3 loop spans 16 amino acids. The germline gives CDR1 SGHTA, CDR2 FQGTGA. In DNA form, the CDR3 reads TGTGCCAGCAGCCAAACAGGACCCGCAACTAATGAAAAACTGTTTTTT. It codes for CASSQTGPATNEKLFF.

This clonotype has more than one count but fewer than ten. A much more abundant neighbour one base away suggests this may be a read error. The chain carries TRBV15 and TRBJ2-5; D is unclear. The closer fit of TRBJ2-7 to the DNA end suggests the J call may be wrong. The CDR3 contains 15 residues. Germline V CDR1 and CDR2: LNHNV, YYDKDF (reference sequence). CDR3 in DNA: TGTGCCACCAGCGGAGATAGACGGAGCTCCTACGAGCAGTACTTC. Its protein product is CATSGDRRSSYEQYF.

The chain uses TRBV6-5 and TRBJ2-2; 8 bases line up with TRBD1. V trimming: 6 bases; J trimming: 7 bases; junction bases outside the gene matches: 13. The CDR3 runs 16 residues. The germline gives CDR1 MNHEY, CDR2 SVGAGI. The chain's CDR3 is CASRLVTGESHGELFF. The DNA for the CDR3 is TGTGCCAGCAGGCTCGTGACAGGGGAAAGTCACGGGGAGCTGTTTTTT.

In regard to this clonotype: The germline gene is not matched at one end of the junction; a read error may be the cause. V is TRBV5-1 and J is TRBJ1-1; D not resolved. CDR3 size: 12 residues. The V gene's germline CDR1 is SGHRS and CDR2 YFSETQ. CDR3 sequence: CASSPDWGEAFF. CDR3 nucleotide sequence: TGTGCCAGCAGCCCGGACTGGGGTGAAGCTTTCTTT.

The rearrangement links TRBV6-2 or TRBV6-3 to TRBJ1-2; no firm D call. Trimming cost V 6 bases and J 2 bases, with 10 bases left between them. CDR1 and CDR2 from the germline V gene are MNHEY and SVGEGT. CDR3 length equals 13 residues. The CDR3 DNA follows: TGTGCCAGCAGAACAAAGATGAACTATGGCTACACCTTC. The encoded protein is CASRTKMNYGYTF.

The chain is built from TRBV12-3 or TRBV12-4 and TRBJ2-7; D may be TRBD2 (6 bases). The ends were cut back, 6 bases at V and 5 bases at J, with 20 bases in the middle. This CDR3 is 15 amino acids long. CDR3 DNA sequence: TGTGCCAGCAGGCGACTAGGAGTCGGAGAGGACGAGCAGTACTTC. Residues: CASRRLGVGEDEQYF.

The chain combines TRBV5-1 with TRBJ1-4, with 8 bases aligning to TRBD1. There are 15 residues in the CDR3. Germline V gene data show CDR1 as SGHRS and CDR2 as YFSETQ. With 4 bases clipped from V and 8 bases from J, the junction kept 10 bases outside the gene matches. The CDR3 loop reads CASSPDTGGGEKLFF. The CDR3 bases are TGCGCCAGCAGCCCCGATACAGGGGGGGGCGAAAAACTGTTTTTT.

In its sample, this clonotype was seen many times. The rearrangement links TRBV20-1 to TRBJ1-1; tentative D call: TRBD1 (6 bases). The CDR3 consists of 10 residues. Trimming pared 5 bases from V and 9 bases from J, leaving 10 bases between. Germline values: CDR1 DFQATT, CDR2 SNEGSKA (reference sequence). The CDR3 nucleotides read TGCAGTGCTTTAGACAGGCAAGCTTTCTTT. Its protein is CSALDRQAFF.

This chain uses TRBV11-2 with TRBJ1-1; D is possibly TRBD1 (6 bases). CDR1 is SGHAT, CDR2 FQNNGV, per germline. The ends were cut back, 5 bases at V and 4 bases at J, with 17 bases in the middle. CDR3 length: 15 residues. For the CDR3, the DNA is TGTGCCAGCAGCCCCCCCGACAGGATAGTCACTGAAGCTTTCTTT. This sequence encodes CASSPPDRIVTEAFF.

This clonotype appeared many times. The rearrangement uses TRBV19 and TRBJ2-7, with unresolved D. The CDR3 runs 13 residues. Germline V CDR1 and CDR2: LNHDA, SQIVND (reference sequence). The ends were cut back, 5 bases at V and 0 bases at J, with 8 bases in the middle. CDR3 residues: CASSSVGSYEQYF. The CDR3, as DNA: TGTGCCAGTAGTTCAGTCGGCTCCTACGAGCAGTACTTC.

This clonotype appeared a few times. Germline and junction disagree at one end, which may indicate a read error. CDR3 in amino acids: CASSRAGRVGETQYF. The CDR3 DNA sequence: TGCGCCAGCAGCCGAGCCGGAAGGGTCGGAGAGACCCAGTACTTC. The chain carries TRBV9 and TRBJ2-5; D is unresolved. CDR1 and CDR2 from the germline V gene are SGDLS and YYNGEE. This CDR3 has 15 amino acids. The full variable domain, its missing parts supplied by reference TRBV9 and TRBJ2-5, is DSGVTQTPKHLITATGQRVTLRCSPRSGDLSVYWYQQSLDQGLQFLIQYYNGEERAKGNILERFSAQQFPDLHSELNLSSLELGDSALYFCASSRAGRVGETQYFGPGTRLLVL.

This clonotype was picked up many times. The chain recombines TRBV10-3 with TRBJ2-2, with unresolved D. V gave up 3 bases and J gave up 1 base, with 6 bases separating them. CDR1 is ENHRY, CDR2 SYGVKD, per germline. This CDR3 is 14 amino acids long. DNA for the CDR3: TGTGCCATCAGTGAACACGGGAACACCGGGGAGCTGTTTTTT. It is translated as CAISEHGNTGELFF.

This clonotype was counted only a few times. CDR3 DNA: TGTGCCAGCAGCCCCCCCGGTAGGATCGGAACTATGAACACTGAAGCTTTCTTT. It specifies CASSPPGRIGTMNTEAFF. The chain has TRBV12-3 or TRBV12-4 and TRBJ1-1, with D unclear. Trimming removed 6 bases from V and 0 bases from J, with 23 bases in between. The CDR3 runs to 18 residues.

This clonotype was seen only once. The chain uses TRBV7-6 and TRBJ2-7; either TRBD1 or TRBD2 may supply D (5 bases each). The germline V gene encodes CDR1 SGHVS and CDR2 FNYEAQ. V was pared by 1 base and J by 0 bases, with 10 bases between. The CDR3 loop spans 15 amino acids. The DNA for the CDR3 is TGTGCCAGCAGCTTAGGAGGGGCTTACTCCTACGAGCAGTACTTC. It is translated as CASSLGGAYSYEQYF.

This clonotype was seen more than once but under ten times. A much more abundant neighbour one base away suggests this may be a read error. The final CDR3 position lacks the conserved phenylalanine or tryptophan, pointing to a likely read error. This chain links TRBV19 with TRBJ1-5; 8 bases are shared with TRBD1. The CDR3 has 13 amino acids. Germline V lookup: CDR1 LNHDA, CDR2 SQIVND (reference sequence). V was pared by 6 bases and J by 7 bases, with 5 bases of the junction left unmatched. CDR3 in amino acids: CASRDRADQPQHL. The CDR3 DNA sequence: TGTGCCAGTAGGGACAGGGCGGACCAGCCCCAGCATCTT.

At least ten counts were recorded for this clonotype. The chain joins TRBV29-1 to TRBJ2-7; the D gene is possibly TRBD2 (6 bases). V dropped 3 bases and J dropped 0 bases, with 9 bases sitting between them. Germline loops: CDR1 SQVTM, CDR2 ANQGSEA. This CDR3 region has 13 residues. CDR3 loop: CSVDFSGSYEQYF. The DNA of the CDR3 is TGCAGCGTTGATTTTAGCGGCTCCTACGAGCAGTACTTC.

This clonotype was observed many times. The chain uses TRBV5-6 and TRBJ2-5; TRBD1 matches 7 bases. V was pared by 5 bases and J by 2 bases, with 3 bases of the junction left unmatched. Germline CDR1 reads SGHDT; CDR2 reads YYEEEE. The CDR3 sequence is 13 residues long. CDR3 residues: CASRRTGQETQYF. The CDR3 coding sequence is TGTGCCAGCAGAAGGACAGGACAAGAGACCCAGTACTTC. The whole variable domain, filled in from reference TRBV5-6 and TRBJ2-5, reads DAGVTQSPTHLIKTRGQQVTLRCSPKSGHDTVSWYQQALGQGPQFIFQYYEEEERQRGNFPDRFSGHQFPNYSSELNVNALLLGDSALYLCASRRTGQETQYFGPGTRLLVL.

The sample holds a few counts of this clonotype. This sequence joins TRBV7-8 and TRBJ2-2; 7 bases are a match to TRBD1. The CDR3 runs 15 residues. Germline V gene lookup returns CDR1 SGHVS and CDR2 FQNEAQ. The junction had 9 bases not matched to a gene; V was cut back by 7 bases and J by 4 bases. CDR3 loop: CASNRDRVSTGELFF. The DNA for the CDR3 is TGTGCCAGCAACCGAGACAGGGTTAGCACCGGGGAGCTGTTTTTT.

This clonotype was observed at least ten times. CDR3 nucleotides: TGTGCCAGCCAGACAGGGATTGGAACTGAAGCTTTCTTT. Its protein is CASQTGIGTEAFF. V is TRBV10-3 and J is TRBJ1-1, with TRBD1 identical over 7 bases. Germline V gives CDR1 ENHRY, CDR2 SYGVKD. This CDR3 is 13 amino acids long. The V segment lost 10 bases and the J segment 5 bases; nucleotides outside the gene matches: 10.

This clonotype was seen more than once but under ten times. This rearrangement joins TRBV7-2 to TRBJ2-2; D unclear. Between the trimmed V and J ends, which lost 5 bases and 2 bases, there was a span of 9 bases. The CDR3 loop spans 14 amino acids. Germline CDR1 is SGHTA and CDR2 is FQGNSA. DNA of the CDR3: TGTGCCAGCAGCATCAGACACAACACCGGGGAGCTGTTTTTT. Translation: CASSIRHNTGELFF.